This T cell receptor beta chain was observed in a study of shared clonotypes between healthy human individuals. Only in-frame clones appear in the TCRdb table, and some are missing; sequencing was by immunoSEQ multiplex PCR. The sample lists about 1 million clones, approximately 76% occurring once. Looked up from germline, CDR1 is SGHNT and CDR2 is YENEEA. There are 17 residues in the CDR3. V shed 5 bases and J 4 bases; nucleotides not matched to a gene: 12. The study drew all its donors from Caucasian adults living in Nashville, Tennessee. The chain has TRBV11-3 and TRBJ2-2, with 8 nucleotides matching TRBD1. The TCR originated in a man between 18 and 29 years old in good health. The material sequenced was memory CD4+ T cells sorted from blood. The subset here: CD45RA-negative fraction. CDR3 sequence: CASSAGTGGGRTGELFF. Written as DNA, the CDR3 is TGTGCCAGCAGCGCTGGGACAGGCGGAGGACGCACCGGGGAGCTGTTTTTT.